Listed here are 4 T cell receptor beta chains from one sample, sequenced in a study of T cells in Graves' hyperthyroidism and ophthalmopathy. The CDR3 regions of TCR beta were amplified from RNA transcripts. Using the HTBI primer set, a first-round RT-PCR was run on the TCR CDR3. TCRdb analysed the multiplex PCR reads with MiXCR anew, one entry per CDR3 protein. The data contain fewer than 350,000 distinct CDR3 sequences, 18% of them singletons. The sequenced material came from blood. These receptors came from a woman aged 45-60 years with Graves' hyperthyroidism.

The sample holds many counts of this clonotype. This chain connects TRBV2 to TRBJ2-7; D is unclear. Germline assignment: CDR1 SNHLY and CDR2 FYNNEI. The CDR3 consists of 13 residues. The V end lost 6 bases, the J end lost 0 bases, and 9 bases lay between the germline ends. This CDR3 is CASSDPTSYEQYV. The DNA for the CDR3 is TGTGCCAGCAGCGATCCCACCTCCTACGAGCAGTACGTC.

The CDR3 nucleotides read TGTGCCAGCAGTCACGCCAGGGGACTAGACAATGAGCAGTTCTTC. This sequence encodes CASSHARGLDNEQFF. The gene calls are TRBV7-9 and TRBJ2-1, with 8 nucleotides matching TRBD2. This CDR3 contains 15 residues. CDR1 is SEHNR, CDR2 FQNEAQ, per germline (reference sequence). V gave up 6 bases and J gave up 5 bases; unmatched junction bases: 9. The variable domain in full, with the rest retrieved from reference TRBV7-9 and TRBJ2-1, is DTGVSQNPRHKITKRGQNVTFRCDPISEHNRLYWYRQTLGQGPEFLTYFQNEAQLEKSRLLSDRFSAERPKGSFSTLEIQRTEQGDSAMYLCASSHARGLDNEQFFGPGTRLTVL.

In this sample, this clonotype turned up many times. This rearrangement joins TRBV11-1 to TRBJ1-1, with D possibly matching TRBD1 (6 bases). This CDR3 spans 15 amino acids. V lost 8 bases and J 0 bases, leaving 16 bases between the germline ends. CDR1 is SGHAT and CDR2 is FQDESV in the germline V gene (reference sequence). The CDR3 spells CASGRGGRLNTEAFF. CDR3 bases: TGTGCCAGCGGGCGAGGGGGTAGGCTGAACACTGAAGCTTTCTTT.

The rearrangement uses TRBV7-9 and TRBJ1-2; 10 nucleotides agree with TRBD1. Per germline, CDR1 SEHNR and CDR2 FQNEAQ (reference sequence). V dropped 6 bases and J dropped 10; count of bases not matched to a gene: 8. The CDR3 totals 13 residues. As DNA, the CDR3 is TGTGCCAGCAGTTACGGGACAGGGGACGACTACACCTTC. This gives the protein CASSYGTGDDYTF.